The rows below give T cell receptor beta chains drawn from one sample of a study of cytomegalovirus exposure and HLA in healthy donors. Using immunoSEQ multiplex PCR, the repertoire was profiled, and TCRdb retains in-frame clones only, with some absent. The repertoire has 200,000 to 300,000 clones, almost 85% of them found once; the top ten carry approximately 2%. What was sequenced was PBMCs. These receptors came from a woman in her thirties or forties in good health and CMV-seropositive. Both conserved end residues are part of each CDR3. A D gene is named only where the DNA matches it firmly. Clone sizes are given selectively: once, few, many, or a class where the clone is expanded.

D: TRBD1
length: 17
J: TRBJ1-1
V: TRBV27
size: .
DNA: TGTGCCAGCAGTACCTTGGACAGGGCCCGGAAAAGTACTGAAGCTTTCTTT
CDR3: CASSTLDRARKSTEAFF

D: TRBD1
length: 15
J: TRBJ2-5
V: TRBV7-6
size: .
DNA: TGTGCCAGCAGCCGCACAGGGGGCGAAGGGGAGACCCAGTACTTC
CDR3: CASSRTGGEGETQYF

D: TRBD1
length: 15
J: TRBJ1-2
V: TRBV6-5
size: .
DNA: TGTGCCAGCAGGGCCGGGACAGAGAGTAACTATGGCTACACCTTC
CDR3: CASRAGTESNYGYTF

D: TRBD1
length: 14
J: TRBJ2-6
V: TRBV6-1
size: .
DNA: TGTGCCAGCAGTGAAGTCGTCCAGGGGGCCGTCCTGACTTTC
CDR3: CASSEVVQGAVLTF

D: .
length: 15
J: TRBJ1-6
V: TRBV6-5
size: .
DNA: TGTGCCAGCAGTTACGATCTCGAGGGGGTTTCACCCCTCCACTTT
CDR3: CASSYDLEGVSPLHF

D: TRBD2
length: 17
J: TRBJ2-7
V: TRBV7-2
size: .
DNA: TGTGCCAGCAGCCGTGTTATAACGGTAGCGGGGGGCTACGAGCAGTACTTC
CDR3: CASSRVITVAGGYEQYF

D: TRBD2
length: 15
J: TRBJ2-7
V: TRBV7-6
size: .
DNA: TGTGCCAGCAGCCCGGGCGACGGGGGGGACTACGAGCAGTACTTC
CDR3: CASSPGDGGDYEQYF

D: .
length: 14
J: TRBJ2-5
V: TRBV27
size: .
DNA: TGTGCCAGCAGTGCGGGGGCCCCTCAGGAGACCCAGTACTTC
CDR3: CASSAGAPQETQYF

D: .
length: 16
J: TRBJ1-6
V: TRBV27
size: .
DNA: TGTGCCAGCAGTAGACAGCAGGGCTCCTATAATTCACCCCTCCACTTT
CDR3: CASSRQQGSYNSPLHF

D: .
length: 10
J: TRBJ1-3
V: TRBV30
size: .
DNA: TGTGCCTCCGGGGGGAACACCATATATTTT
CDR3: CASGGNTIYF

D: .
length: 14
J: TRBJ1-5
V: TRBV7-9
size: .
DNA: TGTGCCAGCAGTTGGGACAACAGCAATCAGCCCCAGCATTTT
CDR3: CASSWDNSNQPQHF

D: .
length: 13
J: TRBJ1-2
V: TRBV6-5
size: .
DNA: TGTGCCAGCAGTTACTCCACGCAGGGAGGCTACACCTTC
CDR3: CASSYSTQGGYTF

D: .
length: 13
J: TRBJ1-1
V: TRBV7-2
size: .
DNA: TGTGCCAGCAACCTTCGGTGGAACACTGAAGCTTTCTTT
CDR3: CASNLRWNTEAFF

D: .
length: 16
J: TRBJ2-2
V: TRBV7-2
size: .
DNA: TGTGCCAGCAGCCGGACCGGGACACCGAACACCGGGGAGCTGTTTTTT
CDR3: CASSRTGTPNTGELFF

D: .
length: 13
J: TRBJ1-2
V: TRBV7-2
size: .
DNA: TGTGCCAGCAGCCCCGAAGCGGACTATGGCTACACCTTC
CDR3: CASSPEADYGYTF

D: TRBD1
length: 17
J: TRBJ2-1
V: TRBV28
size: .
DNA: TGTGCCAGCATTGGGACAGGGATCGATTACTCCTACAATGAGCAGTTCTTC
CDR3: CASIGTGIDYSYNEQFF

D: TRBD1
length: 16
J: TRBJ1-2
V: TRBV18
size: .
DNA: TGTGCCAGCTCCGTTCAAATGGACAGGGGAAACTATGGCTACACCTTC
CDR3: CASSVQMDRGNYGYTF

D: TRBD2
length: 15
J: TRBJ2-3
V: TRBV9
size: .
DNA: TGTGCCAGCAGTTCGAGCGGGAGTGCTCAAGATACGCAGTATTTT
CDR3: CASSSSGSAQDTQYF

D: TRBD1
length: 15
J: TRBJ2-7
V: TRBV6-6
size: .
DNA: TGTGCCAGCAGTTCCCCCGGACAGGGGGTATACGAGCAGTACTTC
CDR3: CASSSPGQGVYEQYF

D: TRBD1
length: 16
J: TRBJ1-2
V: TRBV9
size: .
DNA: TGTGCCAGCGAAGAGGTCGGCAGGGGGCTTGACTATGGCTACACCTTC
CDR3: CASEEVGRGLDYGYTF

D: .
length: 14
J: TRBJ1-1
V: TRBV11-2
size: .
DNA: TGTGCCAGCAGCGTAGACATTCGCGGAACTGAAGCTTTCTTT
CDR3: CASSVDIRGTEAFF

D: TRBD2
length: 16
J: TRBJ2-7
V: TRBV11-3
size: .
DNA: TGTGCCACCAGCCCGAGCGGGGGCGGGAGACCCTACGAGCAGTACTTC
CDR3: CATSPSGGGRPYEQYF

D: TRBD1
length: 16
J: TRBJ1-1
V: TRBV7-9
size: .
DNA: TGTGCCAGCAGCTTAGGCAACAGGGGGCGAAGGACTGAAGCTTTCTTT
CDR3: CASSLGNRGRRTEAFF

D: .
length: 12
J: TRBJ2-5
V: TRBV11-1
size: .
DNA: TGTGCCAGCAGCCCCGGACAGGAGACCCAGTACTTC
CDR3: CASSPGQETQYF

D: .
length: 14
J: TRBJ2-7
V: TRBV27
size: .
DNA: TGTGCCAGCAGTTTTCCCGCTAGCACCTACGAGCAGTACTTC
CDR3: CASSFPASTYEQYF

D: .
length: 13
J: TRBJ1-2
V: TRBV7-9
size: .
DNA: TGTGCCAGCAGCCCTCCGTCGGACTATGGCTACACCTTC
CDR3: CASSPPSDYGYTF

D: .
length: 14
J: TRBJ1-5
V: TRBV10-3
size: .
DNA: TGTGCCATCTCCGATGGGGGGATCAATCAGCCCCAGCATTTT
CDR3: CAISDGGINQPQHF

D: TRBD2
length: 16
J: TRBJ2-1
V: TRBV10-1
size: .
DNA: TGCGCCAGCAGCCAAGGGCCGGGACTAGTTCGCAATGAGCAGTTCTTC
CDR3: CASSQGPGLVRNEQFF

D: TRBD1
length: 16
J: TRBJ1-6
V: TRBV9
size: few
DNA: TGTGCCAGCAGCGCCCCCACCGGGACAGGAAATTCACCCCTCCACTTT
CDR3: CASSAPTGTGNSPLHF

D: .
length: 13
J: TRBJ2-1
V: TRBV27
size: .
DNA: TGTGCCAGCAGTCCCCCCGGGGGATCTCAGCAGTTCTTC
CDR3: CASSPPGGSQQFF

D: .
length: 15
J: TRBJ2-7
V: TRBV5-1
size: .
DNA: TGCGCCAGCAGCCCCACCGGGGGAGAGGGCTACGAGCAGTACTTC
CDR3: CASSPTGGEGYEQYF

D: .
length: 14
J: TRBJ1-1
V: TRBV6-5
size: .
DNA: TGTGCCAGCAGTTACTCCGAGACAGCCACTGAAGCTTTCTTT
CDR3: CASSYSETATEAFF

D: TRBD2
length: 16
J: TRBJ2-3
V: TRBV28
size: .
DNA: TGTGCCAGCAGTACCCCGGGGAGGGCACGCACAGATACGCAGTATTTT
CDR3: CASSTPGRARTDTQYF

D: .
length: 14
J: TRBJ2-2
V: TRBV6-5
size: .
DNA: TGTGCCAGCAGTTACGACAGAAACACCGGGGAGCTGTTTTTT
CDR3: CASSYDRNTGELFF

D: TRBD2
length: 15
J: TRBJ2-1
V: TRBV27
size: .
DNA: TGTGCCAGCAGTTTACGCGGGAGGGGGTTCCATGAGCAGTTCTTC
CDR3: CASSLRGRGFHEQFF

D: TRBD2
length: 14
J: TRBJ2-2
V: TRBV5-5
size: .
DNA: TGTGCCAGCAGCACCACTAGCGAGGGCGGGGAGCTGTTTTTT
CDR3: CASSTTSEGGELFF

D: .
length: 14
J: TRBJ1-4
V: TRBV5-1
size: once
DNA: TGCGCCAGCAGCTTGGTAGCAACTAATGAAAAACTGTTTTTT
CDR3: CASSLVATNEKLFF

D: .
length: 14
J: TRBJ1-1
V: TRBV5-1
size: .
DNA: TGCGCCAGCAGCTTGGGGCGGTCGAACACTGAAGCTTTCTTT
CDR3: CASSLGRSNTEAFF

D: TRBD1
length: 13
J: TRBJ1-2
V: TRBV7-9
size: few
DNA: TGTGCCAGCAGCCGAGACAGGGCCGATGGCTACACCTTC
CDR3: CASSRDRADGYTF

D: TRBD2
length: 14
J: TRBJ2-1
V: TRBV29-1
size: .
DNA: TGCAGCGTCGAAGATGGTAGCGGGAGCTATGAGCAGTTCTTC
CDR3: CSVEDGSGSYEQFF

D: TRBD1
length: 16
J: TRBJ1-5
V: TRBV6-6
size: .
DNA: TGTGCCAGCAGTTACGAGACAGGGGCAGGCAATCAGCCCCAGCATTTT
CDR3: CASSYETGAGNQPQHF

D: .
length: 15
J: TRBJ1-1
V: TRBV7-8
size: .
DNA: TGTGCCAGCAGCTTAGTTCGAGGGGGGGTGACTGAAGCTTTCTTT
CDR3: CASSLVRGGVTEAFF

D: .
length: 15
J: TRBJ2-7
V: TRBV15
size: .
DNA: TGTGCCACCAGCAGAGGAGCACAGGGACCCTACGAGCAGTACTTC
CDR3: CATSRGAQGPYEQYF

D: .
length: 15
J: TRBJ1-4
V: TRBV28
size: .
DNA: TGTGCCAGCAGTCAGCAAGGGGTCCCTAATGAAAAACTGTTTTTT
CDR3: CASSQQGVPNEKLFF

D: TRBD2
length: 16
J: TRBJ2-5
V: TRBV5-1
size: .
DNA: TGCGCCAGCAGCTCATCCTACGCTAGCGGCCAAGAGACCCAGTACTTC
CDR3: CASSSSYASGQETQYF

D: TRBD1
length: 14
J: TRBJ1-5
V: TRBV2
size: few
DNA: TGTGCCAGCAGTGAGACAGGGATGTTCCAGCCCCAGCATTTT
CDR3: CASSETGMFQPQHF

D: .
length: 13
J: TRBJ1-5
V: TRBV5-4
size: .
DNA: TGTGCCAGCAGCGGCGGGGTTAATCAGCCCCAGCATTTT
CDR3: CASSGGVNQPQHF

D: TRBD1
length: 20
J: TRBJ1-6
V: TRBV5-4
size: .
DNA: TGTGCCAGCAGCGCCTACCCCTCCGGGACAGGGGGCGGGGTTAATTCACCCCTCCACTTT
CDR3: CASSAYPSGTGGGVNSPLHF

D: .
length: 14
J: TRBJ2-3
V: TRBV6-1
size: .
DNA: TGTGCCAGCAGTGAGCCAGGCCACACAGATACGCAGTATTTT
CDR3: CASSEPGHTDTQYF

D: .
length: 16
J: TRBJ2-2
V: TRBV7-3
size: .
DNA: TGTGCCAGCAGCTCAGGAGGGAGTATGCACACCGGGGAGCTGTTTTTT
CDR3: CASSSGGSMHTGELFF

D: TRBD1
length: 16
J: TRBJ2-5
V: TRBV28
size: .
DNA: TGTGCCAGCAGTTCAGCCGGGACAGGGTTTAAAGAGACCCAGTACTTC
CDR3: CASSSAGTGFKETQYF

D: .
length: 17
J: TRBJ1-3
V: TRBV28
size: .
DNA: TGTGCCAGCATCACAATGAAGGGGCTCAACTCTGGAAACACCATATATTTT
CDR3: CASITMKGLNSGNTIYF

D: .
length: 15
J: TRBJ2-7
V: TRBV5-1
size: .
DNA: TGCGCCAGCAGCATACAGGACCCGAGCTCCTACGAGCAGTACTTC
CDR3: CASSIQDPSSYEQYF

D: .
length: 14
J: TRBJ1-1
V: TRBV7-3
size: .
DNA: TGTGCCAGCAGCTTATCCAGGGAGAACACTGAAGCTTTCTTT
CDR3: CASSLSRENTEAFF